The clone carrying this T cell receptor (beta chain) has at least ten counts. This entry is derived from a study of regulatory T cells in long-lasting Graves disease. Time point specified: newly diagnosed GD, antithyroid drugs for less than 3 months. The TCR library was prepared using RNA isolated from PBMCs. The authors built TCR beta libraries using iRepertoire HTBI primers and Arm-PCR of CDR3 regions. TCRdb used MiXCR to reprocess the multiplex PCR reads, holding one entry per CDR3 protein. The sample lists roughly 530,000 distinct CDR3 sequences, around 15% occurring once. The CDR3 totals 14 residues. Germline trimming cut 2 bases from V and 7 bases from J; bases unmatched to any gene: 4. This sample was shared with a second study, whose subject was T cells in Graves' hyperthyroidism and ophthalmopathy.

The sample was peripheral blood mononuclear cells (PBMCs), taken at new diagnosis, from a patient treated with antithyroid drugs. The rearrangement links TRBV12-3 or TRBV12-4 to TRBJ1-4, with 7 bases identical to TRBD1. The source of this sequence is a woman aged 40-60 years with Graves disease. In DNA form, the CDR3 reads TGTGCCAGCAGTTTATCAGGGGGAATTGAAAAACTGTTTTTT. It encodes CASSLSGGIEKLFF.